The entry below gives a single T cell receptor (beta chain) sequence along with its context. Germline CDR1 is LGHDT and CDR2 is YNNKEL (reference sequence). V was shortened by 6 bases and J by 1 base, with 17 bases between the two germline ends. The length of the CDR3 is 16 residues. Under the authors' procedure: Using reference gene primer amplification, nucleated cell counts were estimated. This table comes from immunoSEQ multiplex PCR, and its TCRdb copy is limited to in-frame clones, with some not included. V and J calls plus clone size are reproduced from that table; the DNA served to infer D and trimming. Of over 100,000 clones listed, around 80% are singletons. These data originate in a study of blood T cell repertoires in COVID-19. In the study overall: The study drew acute and convalescent COVID-19 samples from the United States, Italy and Spain. In each case, the material was cDNA or gDNA derived from T cells, B-cell-depleted T cells, or PBMCs.

The material sequenced was peripheral blood. V is TRBV3-1 (or the pseudogene TRBV3-2) and J is TRBJ2-3; possible D gene TRBD2, 7 bases. This TCR came from a woman in her seventies with acute or convalescent COVID-19. CDR3 in amino acids: CASSHSREGGTDTQYF. CDR3 nucleotide sequence: TGTGCCAGCAGTCATAGTAGGGAGGGGGGCACAGATACGCAGTATTTT.